This T cell receptor beta chain was profiled in a study of PD-1 blockade in classical Hodgkin lymphoma. Profiled with immunoSEQ multiplex PCR; TCRdb holds only in-frame clones, not every one. The table records about 50,000 clones, just under 75% of them present only once. The patients all showed relapse after autologous stem cell transplantation, while their brentuximab vedotin exposure varied. On this clone: Antigen: not known.

Trimming cost V 5 bases and J 0 bases; bases outside gene matches: 6. The CDR3 is 15 residues long. CDR1 and CDR2 from the germline V gene are SGHTA and FQGTGA. Whole-study findings and limits: Diminished baseline TCR diversity has been reported in newly diagnosed patients relative to healthy donors. Initiation of nivolumab under 1 year after ASCT led to exclusion of patients.

The receptor comes from a human donor with classical Hodgkin lymphoma. This sample comprised peripheral blood mononuclear cells (PBMCs), obtained before the second cycle of nivolumab. The chain joins TRBV7-3 to TRBJ2-7; 8 nucleotides line up with TRBD1. The CDR3 nucleotides are TGTGCCAGCAGCCCCACAGGGGGTCACTCCTACGAGCAGTACTTC. This gives the protein CASSPTGGHSYEQYF.